The rows below give T cell receptor beta chains drawn from one sample of a study of cytomegalovirus exposure and HLA in healthy donors. Measured with immunoSEQ multiplex PCR; TCRdb has only the in-frame clones, and not every one. Of 55,000 to 75,000 clones in the sample, 92% were seen once. Material for sequencing was PBMCs. The receptor source for this set is a man aged 18 to 30 in good health and CMV-seropositive. The CDR3 runs from the conserved cysteine through the conserved F or W. Fields, in order: D gene, clone size, J gene, CDR3 length, V gene, CDR3 DNA, CDR3 protein. D genes are given only for firm matches. Expanded clones get a size class; other rows say once, few or many, or leave the size out.

NA,NA,TRBJ2-1,10,TRBV20-1,TGCAGTGCCGTAAAGCTAGCACGGTTCTTC,CSAVKLARFF
TRBD1,NA,TRBJ1-2,15,TRBV27,TGTGCCAGCAGTTCCTGGGACAGGGTAGGGGATGGCTACACCTTC,CASSSWDRVGDGYTF
NA,NA,TRBJ2-7,13,TRBV30,TGTGCCTGGAGGCAGGGCGGCTCCTACGAGCAGTACTTC,CAWRQGGSYEQYF
NA,NA,TRBJ1-2,15,TRBV5-4,TGTGCCAGCAGATGGGCCCCCCGGAGGGCCTATGGCTACACCTTC,CASRWAPRRAYGYTF
NA,NA,TRBJ2-1,12,TRBV4-2,TGTGCCAGCAGCCAAGATAGAAATGAGCAGTTCTTC,CASSQDRNEQFF
NA,NA,TRBJ1-5,13,TRBV28,TGTGCCAGCAGTACAGGACAGCCCCAGCCCCAGCATTTT,CASSTGQPQPQHF
TRBD1,NA,TRBJ1-1,16,TRBV6-5,TGTGCCAGCAGTTACCCCTCTCAGGGGGAGAACACTGAAGCTTTCTTT,CASSYPSQGENTEAFF
NA,once,TRBJ1-3,14,TRBV28,TGTGCCACCCAGGCATCTGGATTTGGAAACACCATATATTTT,CATQASGFGNTIYF
NA,NA,TRBJ1-1,13,TRBV19,TGTGCCAGTAGTATGTCTCGGAACACTGAAGCTTTCTTT,CASSMSRNTEAFF
NA,NA,TRBJ1-2,12,TRBV5-4,TGTGCCAGCAGCTCAACAGGGATAGGCTACACCTTC,CASSSTGIGYTF
NA,NA,TRBJ2-1,16,TRBV15,TGTGCCACCAGCAGAGATCCCGGAACTATGCGGAATGAGCAGTTCTTC,CATSRDPGTMRNEQFF
NA,NA,TRBJ2-3,12,TRBV30,TGTGCCTGGAGTCTTTCCACAGATACGCAGTATTTT,CAWSLSTDTQYF
NA,NA,TRBJ2-7,12,TRBV6-1,TGTGCCAGCAGTGGTGACAGGTACGAGCAGTACTTC,CASSGDRYEQYF
NA,once,TRBJ2-3,15,TRBV28,TGTGCCACCAATGAGCCTCGAGATAGCACAGATACGCAGTATTTT,CATNEPRDSTDTQYF
TRBD2,few,TRBJ2-7,18,TRBV30,TGTGCCTGGAGTGTACGCTGGCTCCAGCGGGAGGGCTCTCACGAGCAGTACTTC,CAWSVRWLQREGSHEQYF
TRBD2,once,TRBJ2-1,15,TRBV2,TGTGCCAGCAGTACCGGGACTAGCAGTGGGAATGAGCAGTTCTTC,CASSTGTSSGNEQFF
NA,few,TRBJ1-2,13,TRBV14,TGTGCCAGCAGCCCCCGGGAGAGCTATGGCTACACCTTC,CASSPRESYGYTF
TRBD1,NA,TRBJ2-3,13,TRBV2,TGTGCCAGCCTCAGGGGGCGGTCAGATACGCAGTATTTT,CASLRGRSDTQYF
TRBD1,once,TRBJ1-5,21,TRBV19,TGTGCCAGTAGTATAGACACGACTCTTTCAGGGGGCCACCCGCGCAATCAGCCCCAGCATTTT,CASSIDTTLSGGHPRNQPQHF
TRBD1,NA,TRBJ2-7,17,TRBV7-8,TGTGCCAGCAGCCCTACTCGGACAGGGGGCCGGAGTGGCGAGCAGTACTTC,CASSPTRTGGRSGEQYF